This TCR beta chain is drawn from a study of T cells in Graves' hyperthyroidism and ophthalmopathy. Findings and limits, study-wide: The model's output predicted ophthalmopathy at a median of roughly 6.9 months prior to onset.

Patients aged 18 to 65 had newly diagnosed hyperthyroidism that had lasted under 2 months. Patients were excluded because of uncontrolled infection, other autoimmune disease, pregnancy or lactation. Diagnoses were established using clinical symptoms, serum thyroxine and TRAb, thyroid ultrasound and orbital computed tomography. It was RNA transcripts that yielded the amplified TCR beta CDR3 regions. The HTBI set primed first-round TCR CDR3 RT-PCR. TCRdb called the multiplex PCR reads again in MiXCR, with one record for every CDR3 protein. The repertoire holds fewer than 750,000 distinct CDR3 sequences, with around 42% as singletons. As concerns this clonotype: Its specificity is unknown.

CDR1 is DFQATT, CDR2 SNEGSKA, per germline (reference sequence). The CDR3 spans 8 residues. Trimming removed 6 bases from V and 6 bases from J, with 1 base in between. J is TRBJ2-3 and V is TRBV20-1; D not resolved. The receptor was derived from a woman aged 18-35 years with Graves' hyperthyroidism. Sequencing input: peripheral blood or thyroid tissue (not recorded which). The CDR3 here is CSADTQYF. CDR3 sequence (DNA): TGCAGTGCCGATACGCAGTATTTT.